This section outlines one T cell receptor beta chain sequence together with its context. TCRdb reanalyzed the PCR reads with MiXCR. The sample includes about 41,000 clones, approximately 28% of them seen just once. The data originate from a study of metastatic and nonmetastatic thyroid tumors. Until they underwent thyroid surgery, no patient had received any treatment. CDR3 size: 13 residues. V lost 3 bases, J lost 10 bases, and 12 bases lay in between. The sequence derives from a male donor with papillary thyroid cancer or a benign thyroid nodule (not recorded which). Some clones in this sample may be carry-over from other donors' samples. J is TRBJ2-2 and V is TRBV12-3 or TRBV12-4; the D gene is possibly TRBD2 (5 bases). Sequences were obtained from blood. The CDR3: CASSFIRGAELFF. The CDR3 bases are TGTGCCAGCAGTTTTATACGGGGAGCGGAGCTGTTTTTT.